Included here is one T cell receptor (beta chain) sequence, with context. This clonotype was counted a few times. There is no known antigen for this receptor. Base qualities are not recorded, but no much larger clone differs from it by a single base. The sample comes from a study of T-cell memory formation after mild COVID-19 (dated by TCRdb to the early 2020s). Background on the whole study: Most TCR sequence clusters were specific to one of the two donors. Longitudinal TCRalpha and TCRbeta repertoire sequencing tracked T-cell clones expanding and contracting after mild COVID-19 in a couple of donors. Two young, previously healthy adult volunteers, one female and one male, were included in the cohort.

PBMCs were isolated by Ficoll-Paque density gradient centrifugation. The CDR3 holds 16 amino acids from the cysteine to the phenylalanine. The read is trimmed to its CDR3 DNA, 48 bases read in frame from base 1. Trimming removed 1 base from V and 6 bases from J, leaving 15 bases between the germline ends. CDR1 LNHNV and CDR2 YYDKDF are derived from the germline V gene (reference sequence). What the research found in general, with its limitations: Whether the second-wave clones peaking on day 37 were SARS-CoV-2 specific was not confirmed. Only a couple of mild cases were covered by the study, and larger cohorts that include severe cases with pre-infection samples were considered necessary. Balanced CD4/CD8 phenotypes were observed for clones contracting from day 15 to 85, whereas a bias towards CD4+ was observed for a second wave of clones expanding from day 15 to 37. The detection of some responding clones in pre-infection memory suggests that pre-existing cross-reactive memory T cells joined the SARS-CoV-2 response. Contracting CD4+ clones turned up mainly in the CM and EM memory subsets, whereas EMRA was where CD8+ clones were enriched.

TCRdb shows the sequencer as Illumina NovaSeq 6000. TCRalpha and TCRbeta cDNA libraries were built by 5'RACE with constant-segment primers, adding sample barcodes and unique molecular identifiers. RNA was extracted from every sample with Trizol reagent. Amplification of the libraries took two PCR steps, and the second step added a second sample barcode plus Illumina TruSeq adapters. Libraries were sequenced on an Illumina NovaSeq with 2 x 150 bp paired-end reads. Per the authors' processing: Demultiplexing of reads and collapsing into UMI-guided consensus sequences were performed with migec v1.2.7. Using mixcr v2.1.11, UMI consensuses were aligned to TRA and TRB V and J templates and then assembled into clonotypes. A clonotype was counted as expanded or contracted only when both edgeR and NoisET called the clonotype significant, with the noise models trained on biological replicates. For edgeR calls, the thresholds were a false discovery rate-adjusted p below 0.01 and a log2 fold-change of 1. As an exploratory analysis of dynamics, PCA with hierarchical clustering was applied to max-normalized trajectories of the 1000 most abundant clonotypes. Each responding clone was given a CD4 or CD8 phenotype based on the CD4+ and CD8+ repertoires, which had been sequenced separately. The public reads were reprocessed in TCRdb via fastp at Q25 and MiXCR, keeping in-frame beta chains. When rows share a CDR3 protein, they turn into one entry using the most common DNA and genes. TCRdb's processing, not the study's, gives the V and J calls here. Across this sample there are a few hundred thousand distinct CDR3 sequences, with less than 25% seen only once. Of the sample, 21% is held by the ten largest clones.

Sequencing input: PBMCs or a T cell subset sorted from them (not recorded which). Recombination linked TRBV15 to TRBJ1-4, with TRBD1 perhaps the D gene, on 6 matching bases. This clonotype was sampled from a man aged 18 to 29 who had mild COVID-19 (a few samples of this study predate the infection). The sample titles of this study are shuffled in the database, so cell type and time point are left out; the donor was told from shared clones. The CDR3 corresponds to CATSRGGGRIDEKLFF. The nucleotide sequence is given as TGTGCCACCAGCAGAGGCGGGGGGCGGATTGATGAAAAACTGTTTTTT.